Detailed here is one T cell receptor (beta chain). This sample is drawn from a study of T cell responses to AZD1222 COVID-19 vaccine. The germline V gene has CDR1 ENHRY and CDR2 SYGVKD. With 7 bases removed from V and 0 bases from J, the gap between germline ends came to 9 bases. This CDR3 spans 13 amino acids. Sequenced by immunoSEQ multiplex PCR; TCRdb stores in-frame clones only, minus some. The table has 100,000 or so clones, roughly 84% seen once. The chain is built from TRBV10-3 and TRBJ1-1; tentatively, D is TRBD1 (6 bases). This material consisted of peripheral blood, taken on day 0 of AZD1222 vaccination. The sequence was collected from an adult in good health. The CDR3 DNA reads TGTGCCATCAAGACAGGTTTGAACACTGAAGCTTTCTTT. The encoded protein is CAIKTGLNTEAFF.